What follows is one T cell receptor beta chain and its context. The sample is drawn from a study of blood T cell repertoires in COVID-19. Study-level information: Acute and convalescent COVID-19 samples came from the United States, Italy and Spain. T cells, B-cell-depleted T cells, or PBMCs supplied cDNA or gDNA.

J gave up 7 bases and V 4 bases, and 5 bases lay outside the gene matches. The germline CDR1 and CDR2 sequences are ENHRY and SYGVKD. CDR3 length: 13 amino acids. Per the study methods: Amplification of reference gene primers provided the estimated nucleated cell counts. Sequencing used immunoSEQ multiplex PCR; TCRdb keeps in-frame clones, though not all of them. From that table come the V and J calls and clone size; the DNA was used to work out D and trimming. The sample shows about 100,000 clones, roughly 79% of them seen only once. Sequencing input: peripheral blood. The chain couples TRBV10-3 to TRBJ2-7; 9 bases fit TRBD1. The sequence was collected from a woman in her 70s with acute or convalescent COVID-19. As DNA, the CDR3 is TGTGCCATCAGTGCCGGGACAGGGAGTGAGCAGTACGTC. Translation gives CAISAGTGSEQYV.